This entry lists 15 T cell receptor beta chains sequenced from one sample in a study of preoperative IRX-2 immunotherapy in early breast cancer. Treatment defined: preoperative locoregional IRX-2 cytokine immunotherapy. Sequencing was performed with immunoSEQ multiplex PCR; in TCRdb, only in-frame clones are kept and a portion is missing. The table shows around 60,000 clones, with around 94% occurring only once. This material was collected from a patient treated with IRX-2 immunotherapy. These receptors all come from a human donor with breast cancer.

This clone was seen just once. The chain uses TRBV6-6 and TRBJ1-2; D gene uncertain. This CDR3 is built from 13 residues. CDR1 MNHNY and CDR2 SVGAGI come from the germline V gene (reference sequence). Trimming shortened V by 8 bases and J by 4 bases, and 14 bases separated the two germline ends. The CDR3 region has the DNA TGTGCCAGCCTGCGGCAGCCGCTCTATGGCTACACCTTC. Amino acids: CASLRQPLYGYTF.

The chain uses TRBV7-9 and TRBJ2-3, with TRBD2 matching over 11 bases. Losses at the gene ends were 1 base for V and 0 bases for J; bases not matched to a gene: 6. Germline V gene sequence: CDR1 SEHNR, CDR2 FQNEAQ (reference sequence). The CDR3 is made up of 18 amino acids. This CDR3 reads CASSLGASGGSSTDTQYF. CDR3 DNA sequence: TGTGCCAGCAGCTTAGGAGCTAGCGGGGGGTCTAGCACAGATACGCAGTATTTT.

V and J are TRBV28 and TRBJ1-2, with 7 nucleotides matching TRBD1. Germline V gives CDR1 MDHEN, CDR2 SYDVKM. V was pared by 4 bases and J by 6 bases, with 5 bases of the junction left unmatched. This CDR3 is built from 13 residues. Here the CDR3 reads CASSSTGLDGYTF. In nucleotides, the CDR3 is TGTGCCAGCAGTTCGACAGGGCTAGATGGCTACACCTTC.

The chain links TRBV6-5 to TRBJ2-5; 8 positions agree with TRBD2. After removal of 6 bases from V and 5 bases from J, the junction contained 8 bases not matched to a gene. The V gene's germline CDR1 is MNHEY and CDR2 SVGAGI. This CDR3 is built from 14 residues. CDR3 amino acids: CASSRLAIGETQYF. The CDR3 coding sequence is TGTGCCAGCAGCAGACTAGCGATAGGGGAGACCCAGTACTTC.

CDR3 DNA: TGTGCCAGCAGCCCACGGACAGGGTCGGCTGCAGATACGCAGTATTTT. As protein: CASSPRTGSAADTQYF. V and J are TRBV11-3 and TRBJ2-3; 8 bases are a match to TRBD1. CDR1 SGHNT and CDR2 YENEEA come from the germline V gene. The CDR3 sequence is 16 residues long. Trimming at V came to 5 bases and at J to 4 bases, leaving 11 bases not matched to a gene.

The chain combines TRBV27 with TRBJ2-1; unclear D gene. V lost 3 bases to trimming and J lost 5 bases, with 8 bases between them. The CDR3 is made up of 13 amino acids. Per the germline V gene, CDR1 is MNHEY and CDR2 is SMNVEV (reference sequence). CDR3 region: CASSLWLHNEQFF. DNA of the CDR3: TGTGCCAGCAGTTTGTGGCTTCACAATGAGCAGTTCTTC.

V gene TRBV7-9 combines with J gene TRBJ1-4; D not resolved. The V gene's germline CDR1 is SEHNR and CDR2 FQNEAQ (reference sequence). Between the trimmed V and J ends, which lost 1 base and 7 bases, there was a span of 16 bases. This CDR3 has 16 amino acids. The CDR3 DNA follows: TGTGCCAGCAGCTTAGGCCCCTATGGGCCCGCTGAAAAACTGTTTTTT. This sequence encodes CASSLGPYGPAEKLFF.

The V call is TRBV6-1, the J call TRBJ1-6; no clear D gene. V lost 5 bases to trimming and J lost 4 bases, with 9 bases between them. The length of the CDR3 is 14 residues. Germline V gives CDR1 MNHNS, CDR2 SASEGT. CDR3 sequence: CASSFNIYNSPLHF. In DNA form, the CDR3 reads TGTGCCAGCAGTTTCAACATTTATAATTCACCCCTCCACTTT.

The V call is TRBV7-9, the J call TRBJ1-6, with TRBD1 as a possible D gene (5 bases). Trimming removed 5 bases from V and 8 bases from J, with 19 bases in between. CDR1 SEHNR and CDR2 FQNEAQ come from the germline V gene (reference sequence). CDR3 length equals 16 residues. CDR3 coding DNA: TGTGCCAGCAGCCGATTTGGGACCAGCGGTGATTCACCCCTCCACTTT. Translated: CASSRFGTSGDSPLHF. The variable domain in full, completed from reference TRBV7-9 and TRBJ1-6, reads DTGVSQNPRHKITKRGQNVTFRCDPISEHNRLYWYRQTLGQGPEFLTYFQNEAQLEKSRLLSDRFSAERPKGSFSTLEIQRTEQGDSAMYLCASSRFGTSGDSPLHFGNGTRLTVT.

The rearrangement links TRBV18 to TRBJ2-1, with D perhaps assigned TRBD1 or TRBD2 (5 bases each). Germline values: CDR1 KGHSH, CDR2 LQKENI. This CDR3 is 16 amino acids long. V lost 2 bases and J 0 bases, leaving 11 bases between the germline ends. The CDR3: CASSPGSGSSYNEQFF. The CDR3 DNA reads as TGTGCCAGCTCACCAGGATCAGGGAGCTCCTACAATGAGCAGTTCTTC.

This chain joins TRBV27 and TRBJ1-1, with D unclear. Germline V CDR1 and CDR2: MNHEY, SMNVEV (reference sequence). CDR3 length equals 16 residues. Trimming removed 2 bases at V and 2 bases at J, with 15 bases between. This CDR3 is CASSLTPVTGNTEAFF. The CDR3 bases are TGTGCCAGCAGTTTAACCCCGGTCACTGGCAACACTGAAGCTTTCTTT.

This clone was observed a single time. The genes are TRBV11-2 and TRBJ2-2, with D maybe TRBD1 (5 bases). V was cut by 5 bases and J by 2 bases, with 12 bases left in between. Germline V gene data show CDR1 as SGHAT and CDR2 as FQNNGV. This CDR3 comprises 15 residues. The CDR3 nucleotides are TGTGCCAGCAGCCCAATAAGGGGAAACACCGGGGAGCTGTTTTTT. Translating it yields CASSPIRGNTGELFF.

The chain recombines TRBV27 with TRBJ2-7; D is uncertain. Trimming removed 1 base from V and 6 bases from J, with 13 bases in between. The CDR3 totals 14 residues. CDR1 and CDR2 (germline): MNHEY, SMNVEV (reference sequence). The CDR3 protein is CASSLLPGHAEQYF. The CDR3, as DNA: TGTGCCAGCAGTTTATTACCCGGGCACGCCGAGCAGTACTTC.

This chain links TRBV5-1 with TRBJ1-1; maybe TRBD1 (5 bases). Trimming stripped 1 base from V and 8 bases from J, with 12 bases between. The CDR3 runs 13 residues. CDR1 is SGHRS and CDR2 is YFSETQ in the germline V gene. The CDR3 DNA sequence: TGCGCCAGCAGCTTGCATCGAGGGGACGAAGCTTTCTTT. The encoded protein is CASSLHRGDEAFF.

J is TRBJ2-5 and V is TRBV28; D may match TRBD1 or TRBD2 (5 bases each). The germline V gene encodes CDR1 MDHEN and CDR2 SYDVKM. The V end lost 6 bases, the J end lost 1 base, and 12 bases lay between the germline ends. The CDR3 consists of 14 residues. Here the CDR3 reads CASSLAGTQETQYF. The CDR3 DNA reads TGTGCCAGCAGCCTTGCCGGGACCCAAGAGACCCAGTACTTC.